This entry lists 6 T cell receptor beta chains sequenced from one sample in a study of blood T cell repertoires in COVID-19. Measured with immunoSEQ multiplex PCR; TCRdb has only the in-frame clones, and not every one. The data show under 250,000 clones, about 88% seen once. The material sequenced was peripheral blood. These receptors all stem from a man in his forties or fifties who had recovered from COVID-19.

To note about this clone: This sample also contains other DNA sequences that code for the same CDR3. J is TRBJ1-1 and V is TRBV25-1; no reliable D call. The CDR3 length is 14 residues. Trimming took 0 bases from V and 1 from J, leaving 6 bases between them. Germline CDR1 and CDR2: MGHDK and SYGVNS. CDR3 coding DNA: TGTGCCAGCAGTGAATATCGGGGGAACACTGAAGCTTTCTTT. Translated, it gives CASSEYRGNTEAFF.

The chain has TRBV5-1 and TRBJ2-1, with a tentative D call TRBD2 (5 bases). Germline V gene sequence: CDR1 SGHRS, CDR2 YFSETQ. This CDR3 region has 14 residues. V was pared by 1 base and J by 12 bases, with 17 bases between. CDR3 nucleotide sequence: TGCGCCAGCAGCTTGACGGGAATCCCAATCGTGCAGTTCTTC. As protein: CASSLTGIPIVQFF.

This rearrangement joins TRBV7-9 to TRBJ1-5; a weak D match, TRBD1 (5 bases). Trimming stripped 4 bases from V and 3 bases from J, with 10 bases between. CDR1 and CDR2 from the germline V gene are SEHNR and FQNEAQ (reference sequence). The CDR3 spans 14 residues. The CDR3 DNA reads TGTGCCAGCAGCTACGGACACGTCAATCAGCCCCAGCATTTT. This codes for CASSYGHVNQPQHF.

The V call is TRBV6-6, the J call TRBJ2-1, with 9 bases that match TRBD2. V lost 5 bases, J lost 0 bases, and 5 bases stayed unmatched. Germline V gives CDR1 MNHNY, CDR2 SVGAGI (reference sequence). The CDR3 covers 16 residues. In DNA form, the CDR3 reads TGTGCCAGCAGTCGTTATAGCGGGAGCTCCTACAATGAGCAGTTCTTC. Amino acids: CASSRYSGSSYNEQFF.

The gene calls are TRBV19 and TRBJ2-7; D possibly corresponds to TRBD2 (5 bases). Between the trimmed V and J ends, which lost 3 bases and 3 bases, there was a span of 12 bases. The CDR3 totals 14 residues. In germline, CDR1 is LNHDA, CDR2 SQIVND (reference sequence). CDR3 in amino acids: CASSITGNHYEQYF. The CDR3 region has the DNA TGTGCCAGTAGTATCACGGGGAACCACTACGAGCAGTACTTC.

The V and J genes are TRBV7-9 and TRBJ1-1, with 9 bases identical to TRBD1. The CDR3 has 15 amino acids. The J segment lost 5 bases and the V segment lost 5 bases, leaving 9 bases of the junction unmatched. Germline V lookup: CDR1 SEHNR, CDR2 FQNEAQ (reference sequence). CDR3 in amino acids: CASSNTGGARTEAFF. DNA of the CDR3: TGTGCCAGCAGCAACACAGGGGGCGCGAGGACTGAAGCTTTCTTT.